This T cell receptor beta chain is from a study of cytomegalovirus exposure and HLA in healthy donors. Trimming cost V 4 bases and J 2 bases, with 9 bases left between them. CDR3 length: 15 residues. Looked up from germline, CDR1 is SNHLY and CDR2 is FYNNEI. A multiplex PCR was run with 60 Vbeta primers and 13 Jbeta primers. Sequencing used immunoSEQ multiplex PCR; TCRdb keeps in-frame clones, though not all of them. In the table there are about 140,000 clones, approximately 84% of which are singletons. This TCR came from a woman aged 40 to 50 in good health and CMV-seronegative. This chain connects TRBV2 to TRBJ2-6; a weak D match, TRBD2 (6 bases). The sequenced sample consisted of PBMCs. DNA of the CDR3: TGTGCCAGCAGTGGACGGAGGGCTGGGGCCAACGTCCTGACTTTC. Amino acid sequence: CASSGRRAGANVLTF.